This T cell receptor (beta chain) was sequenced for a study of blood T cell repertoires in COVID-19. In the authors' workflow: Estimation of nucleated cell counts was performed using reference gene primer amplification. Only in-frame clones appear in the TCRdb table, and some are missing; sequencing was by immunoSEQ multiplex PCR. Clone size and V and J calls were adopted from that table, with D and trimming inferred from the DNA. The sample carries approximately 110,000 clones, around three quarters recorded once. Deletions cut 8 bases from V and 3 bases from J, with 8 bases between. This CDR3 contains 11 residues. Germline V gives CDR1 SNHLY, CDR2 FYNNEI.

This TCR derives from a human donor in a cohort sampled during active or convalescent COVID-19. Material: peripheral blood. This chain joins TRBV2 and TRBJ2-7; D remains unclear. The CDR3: CASLLFYEQYF. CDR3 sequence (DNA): TGTGCCAGCCTTCTCTTCTACGAGCAGTACTTC.